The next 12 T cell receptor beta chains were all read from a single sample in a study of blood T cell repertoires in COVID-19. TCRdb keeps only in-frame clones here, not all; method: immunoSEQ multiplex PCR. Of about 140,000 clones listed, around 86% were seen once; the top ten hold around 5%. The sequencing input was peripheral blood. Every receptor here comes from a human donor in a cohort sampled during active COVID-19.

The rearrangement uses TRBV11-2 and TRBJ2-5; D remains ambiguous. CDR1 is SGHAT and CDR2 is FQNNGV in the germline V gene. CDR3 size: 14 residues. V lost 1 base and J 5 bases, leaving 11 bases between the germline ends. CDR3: CASSLVTGVETQYF. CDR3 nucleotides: TGTGCCAGCAGCTTAGTCACGGGTGTGGAGACCCAGTACTTC.

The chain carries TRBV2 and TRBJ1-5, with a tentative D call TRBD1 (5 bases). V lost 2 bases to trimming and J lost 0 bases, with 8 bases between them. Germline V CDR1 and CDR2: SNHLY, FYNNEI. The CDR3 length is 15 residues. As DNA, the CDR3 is TGTGCCAGCAGTGAATTCGGACATAGCAATCAGCCCCAGCATTTT. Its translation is CASSEFGHSNQPQHF.

The CDR3, as DNA: TGTGCCAGCAGCTTAGTTTCGACAGGGTCGTTTCAGCCCCAGCATTTT. Translating it yields CASSLVSTGSFQPQHF. This sequence joins TRBV7-8 and TRBJ1-5, with 7 positions matching TRBD1. The germline V gene encodes CDR1 SGHVS and CDR2 FQNEAQ. The CDR3 length is 16 residues. The V and J ends lost 1 base and 6 bases, in that order; junction bases with no gene match: 9.

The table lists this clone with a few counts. The CDR3 bases are TGTGCCAGCACTGTCGGGACAGCTATTAACTCACCCCTCCACTTT. This codes for CASTVGTAINSPLHF. The chain links TRBV28 to TRBJ1-6; TRBD1 agrees at 7 bases. The CDR3 runs to 15 residues. Looked up from germline, CDR1 is MDHEN and CDR2 is SYDVKM. Trimming cost V 7 bases and J 10 bases; bases outside gene matches: 13.

The CDR3 coding sequence is TGCGCCAGCTCTCCCAGCGGGAATGAGGAGACCCAGTACTTC. It specifies CASSPSGNEETQYF. The V and J genes are TRBV10-2 and TRBJ2-5; 7 positions match TRBD2. V gave up 8 bases and J gave up 5 bases; unmatched junction bases: 11. The CDR3 is made up of 14 amino acids. Germline values: CDR1 WSHSY, CDR2 SAAADI.

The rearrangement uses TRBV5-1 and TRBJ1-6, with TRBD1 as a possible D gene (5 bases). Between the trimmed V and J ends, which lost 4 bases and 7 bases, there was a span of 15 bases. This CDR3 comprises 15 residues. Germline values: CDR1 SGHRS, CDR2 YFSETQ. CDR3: CASSPKEGRNSPLHF. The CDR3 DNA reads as TGCGCCAGCAGCCCCAAGGAGGGGCGGAATTCACCCCTCCACTTT. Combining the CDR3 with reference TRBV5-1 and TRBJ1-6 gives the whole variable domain KAGVTQTPRYLIKTRGQQVTLSCSPISGHRSVSWYQQTPGQGLQFLFEYFSETQRNKGNFPGRFSGRQFSNSRSEMNVSTLELGDSALYLCASSPKEGRNSPLHFGNGTRLTVT.

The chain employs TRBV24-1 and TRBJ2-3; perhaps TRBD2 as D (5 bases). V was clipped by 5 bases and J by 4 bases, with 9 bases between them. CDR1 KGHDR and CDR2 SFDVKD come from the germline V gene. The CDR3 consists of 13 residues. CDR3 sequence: CATSGWTADTQYF. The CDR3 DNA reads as TGTGCCACCAGTGGCTGGACTGCAGATACGCAGTATTTT.

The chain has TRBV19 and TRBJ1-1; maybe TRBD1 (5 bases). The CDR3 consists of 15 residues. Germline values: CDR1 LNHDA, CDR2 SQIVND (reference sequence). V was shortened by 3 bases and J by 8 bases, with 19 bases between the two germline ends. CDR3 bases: TGTGCCAGTAGTATTGGTCAGGGCTACTCAGGAGAAGCTTTCTTT. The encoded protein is CASSIGQGYSGEAFF.

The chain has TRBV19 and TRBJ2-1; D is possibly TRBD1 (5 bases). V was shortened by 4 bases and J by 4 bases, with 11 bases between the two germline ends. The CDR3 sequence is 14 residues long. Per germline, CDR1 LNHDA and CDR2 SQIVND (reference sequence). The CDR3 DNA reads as TGTGCCAGTAGTACTCAGGGTGCGTACAATGAGCAGTTCTTC. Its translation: CASSTQGAYNEQFF.

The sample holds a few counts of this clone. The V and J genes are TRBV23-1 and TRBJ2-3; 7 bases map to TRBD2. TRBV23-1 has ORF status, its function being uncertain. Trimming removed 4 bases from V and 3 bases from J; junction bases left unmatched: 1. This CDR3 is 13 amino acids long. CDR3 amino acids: CASSPRGTDTQYF. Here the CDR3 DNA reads TGCGCCAGCAGTCCGCGGGGGACAGATACGCAGTATTTT.

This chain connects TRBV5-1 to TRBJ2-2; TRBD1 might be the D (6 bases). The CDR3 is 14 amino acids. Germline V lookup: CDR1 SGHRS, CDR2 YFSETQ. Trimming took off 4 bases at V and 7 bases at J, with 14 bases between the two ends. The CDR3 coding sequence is TGCGCCAGCAGCCCTAACAGGGAGCTCGGGGAGCTGTTTTTT. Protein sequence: CASSPNRELGELFF.

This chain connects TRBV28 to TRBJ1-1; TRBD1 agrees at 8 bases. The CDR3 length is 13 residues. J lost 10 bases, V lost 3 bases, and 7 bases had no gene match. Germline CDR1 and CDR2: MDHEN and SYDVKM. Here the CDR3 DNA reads TGTGCCAGCAGTTTTTGGGGTGACAGGGGAGCTTTCTTT. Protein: CASSFWGDRGAFF.